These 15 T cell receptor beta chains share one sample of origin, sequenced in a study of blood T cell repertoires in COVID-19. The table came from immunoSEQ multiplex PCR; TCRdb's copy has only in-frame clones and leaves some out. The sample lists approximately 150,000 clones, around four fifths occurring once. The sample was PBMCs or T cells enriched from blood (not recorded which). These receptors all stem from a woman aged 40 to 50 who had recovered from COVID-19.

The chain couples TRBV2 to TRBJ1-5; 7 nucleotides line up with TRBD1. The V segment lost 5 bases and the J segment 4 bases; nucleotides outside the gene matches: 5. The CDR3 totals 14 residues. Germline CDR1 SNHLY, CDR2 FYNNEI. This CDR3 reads CASSSQGLNQPQHF. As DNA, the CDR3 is TGTGCCAGCAGTTCACAGGGGTTAAATCAGCCCCAGCATTTT.

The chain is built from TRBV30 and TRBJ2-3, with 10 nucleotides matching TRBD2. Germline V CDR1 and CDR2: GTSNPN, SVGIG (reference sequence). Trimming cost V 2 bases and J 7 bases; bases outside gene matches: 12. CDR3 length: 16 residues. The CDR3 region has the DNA TGTGCCTGGAGTAGAGGGGCTAGCGGGAGAGGGAATACGCAGTATTTT. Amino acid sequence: CAWSRGASGRGNTQYF.

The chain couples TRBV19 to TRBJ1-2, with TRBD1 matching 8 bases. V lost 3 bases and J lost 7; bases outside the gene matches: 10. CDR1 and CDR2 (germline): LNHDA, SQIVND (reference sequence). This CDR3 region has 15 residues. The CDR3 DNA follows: TGTGCCAGTAGTATGCGCGGGGGACAGGCGAGTGGCTACACCTTC. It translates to CASSMRGGQASGYTF.

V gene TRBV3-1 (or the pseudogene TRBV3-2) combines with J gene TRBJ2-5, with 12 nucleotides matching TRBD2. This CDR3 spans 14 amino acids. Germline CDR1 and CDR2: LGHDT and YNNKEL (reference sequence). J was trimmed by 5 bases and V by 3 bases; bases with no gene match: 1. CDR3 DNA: TGTGCCAGCAGCCAGACTAGCGGGAGTGAGACCCAGTACTTC. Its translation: CASSQTSGSETQYF.

The CDR3 nucleotides are TGTGCCAGCAGCTTAAACGGGGGGATAGCCAATGAGCAGTTCTTC. Protein: CASSLNGGIANEQFF. The chain carries TRBV7-3 and TRBJ2-1; 7 bases match TRBD2. The CDR3 consists of 15 residues. J lost 6 bases, V lost 1 base, and 6 bases had no gene match. The V gene's germline CDR1 is SGHTA and CDR2 FQGTGA.

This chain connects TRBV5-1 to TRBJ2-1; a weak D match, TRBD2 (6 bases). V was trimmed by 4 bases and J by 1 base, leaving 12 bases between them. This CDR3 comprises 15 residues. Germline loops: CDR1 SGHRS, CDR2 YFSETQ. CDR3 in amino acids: CASSGGTDSYNEQFF. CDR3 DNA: TGCGCCAGCAGCGGAGGGACCGATTCCTACAATGAGCAGTTCTTC.

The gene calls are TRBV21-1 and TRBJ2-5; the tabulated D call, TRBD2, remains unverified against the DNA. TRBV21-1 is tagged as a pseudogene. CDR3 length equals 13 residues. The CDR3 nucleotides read TGTGCCAGCAGCAAAGACGGGAAAGAGACCCAGTACTTC. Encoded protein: CASSKDGKETQYF.

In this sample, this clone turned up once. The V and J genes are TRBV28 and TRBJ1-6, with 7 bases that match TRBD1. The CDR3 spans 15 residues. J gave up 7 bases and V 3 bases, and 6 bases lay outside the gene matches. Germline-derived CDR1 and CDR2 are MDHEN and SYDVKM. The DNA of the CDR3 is TGTGCCAGCAGTTTTGGCGGGACAGCCAATTCACCCCTCCACTTT. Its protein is CASSFGGTANSPLHF.

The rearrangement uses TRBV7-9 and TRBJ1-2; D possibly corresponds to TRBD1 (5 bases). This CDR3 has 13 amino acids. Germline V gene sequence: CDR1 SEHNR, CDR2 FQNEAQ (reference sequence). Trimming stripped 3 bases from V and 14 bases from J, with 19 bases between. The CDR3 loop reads CASSLREAGLMTF. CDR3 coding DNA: TGTGCCAGCAGCTTGAGGGAAGCGGGACTTATGACCTTC.

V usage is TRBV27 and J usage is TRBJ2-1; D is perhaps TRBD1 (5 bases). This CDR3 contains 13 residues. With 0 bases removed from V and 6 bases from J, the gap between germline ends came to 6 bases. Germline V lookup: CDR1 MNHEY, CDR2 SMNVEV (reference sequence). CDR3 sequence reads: CASSLSGRNEQFF. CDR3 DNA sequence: TGTGCCAGCAGTTTATCGGGGCGCAATGAGCAGTTCTTC.

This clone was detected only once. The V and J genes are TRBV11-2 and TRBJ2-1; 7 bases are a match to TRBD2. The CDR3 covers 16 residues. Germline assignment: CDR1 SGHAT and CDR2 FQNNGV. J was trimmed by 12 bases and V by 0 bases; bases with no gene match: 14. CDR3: CASSLDRVAGLSGQFF. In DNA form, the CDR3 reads TGTGCCAGCAGCTTAGATCGAGTAGCGGGTCTCAGTGGGCAGTTCTTC.

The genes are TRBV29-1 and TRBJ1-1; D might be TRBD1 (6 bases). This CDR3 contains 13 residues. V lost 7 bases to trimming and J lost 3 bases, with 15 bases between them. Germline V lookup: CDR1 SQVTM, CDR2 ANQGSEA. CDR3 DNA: TGCAGCGCACAGGACCAGGGGCACACTGAAGCTTTCTTT. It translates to CSAQDQGHTEAFF.

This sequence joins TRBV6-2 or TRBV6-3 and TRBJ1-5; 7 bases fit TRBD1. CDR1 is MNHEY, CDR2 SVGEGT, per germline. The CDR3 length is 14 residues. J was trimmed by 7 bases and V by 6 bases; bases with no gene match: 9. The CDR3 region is CASSRDRENQPQHF. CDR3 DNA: TGTGCCAGCAGCCGCGACAGGGAGAACCAGCCCCAGCATTTT.

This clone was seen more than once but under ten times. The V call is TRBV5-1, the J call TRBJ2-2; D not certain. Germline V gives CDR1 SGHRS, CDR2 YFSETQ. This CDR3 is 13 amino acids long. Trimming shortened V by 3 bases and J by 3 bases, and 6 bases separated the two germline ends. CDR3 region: CASSSLYTGELFF. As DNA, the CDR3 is TGCGCCAGCAGCTCACTGTACACCGGGGAGCTGTTTTTT.

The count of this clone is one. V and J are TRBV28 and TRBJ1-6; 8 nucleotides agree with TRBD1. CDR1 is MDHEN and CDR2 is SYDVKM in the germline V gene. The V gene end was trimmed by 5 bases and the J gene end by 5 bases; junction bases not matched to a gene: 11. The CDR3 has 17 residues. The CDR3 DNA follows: TGTGCCAGCAGTAGAAGCTGGACAGGGAAACATAATTCACCCCTCCACTTT. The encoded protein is CASSRSWTGKHNSPLHF.